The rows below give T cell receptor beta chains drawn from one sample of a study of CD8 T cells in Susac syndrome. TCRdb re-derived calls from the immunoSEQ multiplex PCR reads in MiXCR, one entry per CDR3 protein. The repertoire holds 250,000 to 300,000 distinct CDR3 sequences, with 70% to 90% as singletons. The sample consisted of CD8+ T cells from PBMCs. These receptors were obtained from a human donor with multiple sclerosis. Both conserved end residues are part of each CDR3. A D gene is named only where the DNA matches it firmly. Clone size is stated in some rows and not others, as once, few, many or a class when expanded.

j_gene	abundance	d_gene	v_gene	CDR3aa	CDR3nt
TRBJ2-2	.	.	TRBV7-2	CASSSPRYYTGELFF	TGTGCCAGCAGCTCCCCACGTTATTACACCGGGGAGCTGTTTTTT
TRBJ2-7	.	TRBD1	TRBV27	CASSPQGTGWAYEQYF	TGTGCCAGCAGTCCCCAAGGGACAGGGTGGGCCTACGAGCAGTACTTC
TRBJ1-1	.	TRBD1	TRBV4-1	CASSQGQGLAFF	TGCGCCAGCAGCCAAGGACAGGGACTAGCTTTCTTT
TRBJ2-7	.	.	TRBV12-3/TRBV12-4	CASSSAPYEQYF	TGTGCCAGCAGTTCCGCACCCTACGAGCAGTACTTC
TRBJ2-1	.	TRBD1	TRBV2	CASSAGQGAGNEQFF	TGTGCCAGCAGTGCCGGACAGGGGGCGGGTAATGAGCAGTTCTTC
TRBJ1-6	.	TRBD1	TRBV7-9	CASSPRPDRGFYDLHF	TGTGCCAGCAGCCCGAGGCCGGACAGGGGATTTTACGACCTCCACTTT
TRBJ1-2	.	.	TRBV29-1	CSVHTGSLSYGYTF	TGCAGCGTGCATACAGGTTCTTTAAGCTATGGCTACACCTTC
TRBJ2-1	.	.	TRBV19	CASTRGNEQFF	TGTGCCAGTACCAGGGGCAATGAGCAGTTCTTC
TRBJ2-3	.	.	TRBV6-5	CASSPLERMDTQYF	TGTGCCAGCAGTCCTTTGGAGAGGATGGATACGCAGTATTTT
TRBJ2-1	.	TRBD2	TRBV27	CASSSPWTSGGEQFF	TGTGCCAGCAGTTCACCGTGGACTAGCGGGGGTGAGCAGTTCTTC
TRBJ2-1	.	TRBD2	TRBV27	CASSLGLAVIGEQFF	TGTGCCAGCAGTTTAGGGCTAGCGGTAATTGGAGAGCAGTTCTTC
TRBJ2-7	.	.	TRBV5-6	CASSLPLGNEQYF	TGTGCCAGCAGCTTACCCCTAGGGAACGAGCAGTACTTC
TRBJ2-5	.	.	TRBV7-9	CASSPPGVQETQYF	TGTGCCAGCAGTCCTCCAGGGGTGCAAGAGACCCAGTACTTC
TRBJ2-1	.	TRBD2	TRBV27	CASSPNLRGGAYNEQFF	TGTGCCAGCAGCCCCAATTTACGGGGGGGGGCCTACAATGAGCAGTTCTTC
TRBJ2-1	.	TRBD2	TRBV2	CASRGLAGGSEQFF	TGTGCCAGCAGAGGACTAGCGGGAGGAAGTGAGCAGTTCTTC
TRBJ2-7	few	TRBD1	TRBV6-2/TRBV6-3	CASSTGDEQYF	TGTGCCAGCAGTACAGGGGACGAGCAGTACTTC
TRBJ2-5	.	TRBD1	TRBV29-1	CSGTGEWETQYF	TGCAGCGGAACAGGGGAGTGGGAGACCCAGTACTTC
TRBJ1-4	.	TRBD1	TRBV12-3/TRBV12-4	CASSQTGGDEKLFF	TGTGCCAGCAGTCAAACAGGGGGCGATGAAAAACTGTTTTTT
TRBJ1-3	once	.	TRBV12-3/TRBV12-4	CASSLVPGNTIYF	TGTGCCAGCAGTTTAGTTCCCGGAAACACCATATATTTT
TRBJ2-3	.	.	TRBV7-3	CASSFLGGDGDTQYF	TGTGCCAGCAGCTTCCTGGGGGGAGATGGGGATACGCAGTATTTT
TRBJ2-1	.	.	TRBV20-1	CSARSTTGTLNEQFF	TGCAGTGCTAGATCAACTACCGGGACTTTGAATGAGCAGTTCTTC
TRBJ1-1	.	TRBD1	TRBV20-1	CSAIDRGNTEAFF	TGCAGTGCTATCGACAGGGGGAACACTGAAGCTTTCTTT
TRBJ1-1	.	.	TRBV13	CASSFQGLNTEAFF	TGTGCCAGCAGCTTTCAGGGCTTGAACACTGAAGCTTTCTTT
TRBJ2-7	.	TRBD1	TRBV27	CASSSGQGLSYEQYF	TGTGCCAGCAGTTCCGGACAGGGGTTGTCCTACGAGCAGTACTTC
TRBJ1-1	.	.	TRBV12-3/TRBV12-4	CASSSPYPRGPEAFF	TGTGCCAGCAGTTCTCCATACCCGCGAGGCCCCGAAGCTTTCTTT
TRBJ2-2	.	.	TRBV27	CASSLSVAGELFF	TGTGCCAGCAGTTTATCTGTCGCCGGGGAGCTGTTTTTT
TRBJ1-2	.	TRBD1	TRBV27	CASSLGDRAHGYTF	TGTGCCAGCAGTTTAGGGGACAGGGCGCATGGCTACACCTTC
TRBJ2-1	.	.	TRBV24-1	CATSDDPDEQFF	TGTGCCACCAGTGACGACCCGGATGAGCAGTTCTTC
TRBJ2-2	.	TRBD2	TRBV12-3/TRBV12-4	CASSPIAGLGVLNTGELFF	TGTGCCAGCAGTCCTATAGCGGGCCTTGGGGTCCTGAACACCGGGGAGCTGTTTTTT
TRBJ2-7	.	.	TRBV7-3	CASSLTPEGAYEQYF	TGTGCCAGCAGCTTAACCCCAGAAGGGGCCTACGAGCAGTACTTC
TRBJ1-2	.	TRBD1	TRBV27	CASRLGAGGLLGYTF	TGTGCCAGTCGATTGGGGGCAGGGGGCTTGTTAGGCTACACCTTC
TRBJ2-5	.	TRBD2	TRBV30	CAWREGTSGSETQYF	TGTGCCTGGAGGGAGGGTACTAGCGGGAGTGAGACCCAGTACTTC
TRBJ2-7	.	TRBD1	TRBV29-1	CSAIPTGGYEQYF	TGCAGCGCCATCCCGACAGGGGGCTACGAGCAGTACTTC
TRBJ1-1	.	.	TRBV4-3	CASSQGQGPAAEAFF	TGCGCCAGCAGCCAAGGCCAGGGCCCAGCTGCTGAAGCTTTCTTT
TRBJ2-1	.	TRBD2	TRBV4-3	CASSPQGLAGGPGNEQFF	TGCGCCAGCAGCCCTCAGGGACTAGCGGGAGGGCCGGGTAATGAGCAGTTCTTC
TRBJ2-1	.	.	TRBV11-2	CASTRTTTGEQFF	TGTGCCAGCACCCGGACGACCACAGGTGAGCAGTTCTTC
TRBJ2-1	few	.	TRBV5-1	CASSLLSSYNEQFF	TGTGCCAGCAGTTTACTGAGCTCCTACAATGAGCAGTTCTTC
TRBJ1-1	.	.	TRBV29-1	CSQETGRSTEAFF	TGCAGCCAGGAAACAGGGCGGAGTACTGAAGCTTTCTTT
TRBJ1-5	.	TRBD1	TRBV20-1	CSASGQGASQPQHF	TGCAGTGCTAGTGGACAGGGGGCTTCTCAGCCCCAGCATTTT
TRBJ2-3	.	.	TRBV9	CASSGWDSSTDTQYF	TGTGCCAGCAGCGGTTGGGACTCAAGCACAGATACGCAGTATTTT
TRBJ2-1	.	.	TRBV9	CASSVAEHPYNEQFF	TGTGCCAGCAGCGTAGCAGAGCATCCCTACAATGAGCAGTTCTTC
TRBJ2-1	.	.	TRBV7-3	CASSLGGGLNYNEQFF	TGTGCCAGCAGCTTAGGGGGAGGACTAAATTACAATGAGCAGTTCTTC
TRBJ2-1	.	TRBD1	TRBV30	CAWRDPDRGFYNEQFF	TGTGCCTGGAGAGATCCGGACAGGGGTTTCTACAATGAGCAGTTCTTC
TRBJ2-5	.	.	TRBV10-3	CAISESEGARETQYF	TGTGCCATCAGTGAGTCGGAGGGGGCGCGAGAGACCCAGTACTTC
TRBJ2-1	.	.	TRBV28	CASGPNNEQFF	TGTGCCAGCGGACCTAACAATGAGCAGTTCTTC
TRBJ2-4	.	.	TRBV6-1	CASSEEGADGKNIQYF	TGTGCCAGCAGTGAAGAAGGAGCGGACGGGAAAAACATTCAGTACTTC
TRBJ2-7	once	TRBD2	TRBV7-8	CASSGLAGGTYEQYF	TGTGCCAGCAGCGGCCTAGCGGGAGGCACCTACGAGCAGTACTTC
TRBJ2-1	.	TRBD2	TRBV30	CAWSVLERGVPRYNEQFF	TGTGCCTGGAGTGTATTGGAGCGGGGGGTTCCCCGCTACAATGAGCAGTTCTTC
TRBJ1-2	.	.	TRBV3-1	CASSQVVTGYGYTF	TGTGCCAGCAGCCAAGTGGTGACAGGCTATGGCTACACCTTC
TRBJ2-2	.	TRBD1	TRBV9	CASSDANRGLTGELFF	TGTGCCAGCAGTGACGCGAACAGGGGGCTGACCGGGGAGCTGTTTTTT
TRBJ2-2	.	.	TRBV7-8	CASSLSIAGAIGELFF	TGTGCCAGCAGCTTATCTATTGCAGGGGCGATCGGGGAGCTGTTTTTT
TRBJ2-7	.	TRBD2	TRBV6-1	CASRSRLAGAYEQYF	TGTGCCAGCAGATCTCGACTAGCGGGGGCCTACGAGCAGTACTTC
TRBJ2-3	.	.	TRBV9	CASSVDTSSGVGTDTQYF	TGTGCCAGCAGCGTAGATACTAGCTCGGGGGTCGGCACAGATACGCAGTATTTT
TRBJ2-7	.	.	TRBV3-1	CASSHAGQYEQYF	TGTGCCAGCAGCCACGCGGGACAGTACGAGCAGTACTTC
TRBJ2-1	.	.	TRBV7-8	CASVGSTYNEQFF	TGTGCCAGCGTTGGGTCAACTTACAATGAGCAGTTCTTC
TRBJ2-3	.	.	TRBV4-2	CASSQGAIGTDTQYF	TGTGCCAGCAGCCAAGGGGCCATTGGCACAGATACGCAGTATTTT
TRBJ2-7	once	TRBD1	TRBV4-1	CASSQTTGDTYEQYF	TGCGCCAGCAGCCAAACAACAGGGGATACCTACGAGCAGTACTTC
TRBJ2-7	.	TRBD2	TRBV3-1	CASAPIGGRLVYEQYF	TGTGCCAGCGCCCCCATTGGCGGGAGGTTGGTCTACGAGCAGTACTTC
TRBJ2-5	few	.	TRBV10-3	CAINTRDIPSGAQYF	TGTGCCATCAATACCCGGGACATACCGAGCGGAGCCCAGTACTTC
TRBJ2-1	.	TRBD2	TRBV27	CASSPGVAGTYNEQFF	TGTGCCAGCAGCCCCGGGGTAGCGGGAACCTACAATGAGCAGTTCTTC